The next 16 T cell receptor beta chains were all read from a single sample in a study of OX40 agonist ivuxolimab in advanced cancers. TCRdb keeps only in-frame clones here, not all; method: immunoSEQ multiplex PCR. The table has 80,000 to 100,000 clones, roughly 89% seen once. Sequences were derived from CD4+ or CD8+ T cells sorted from blood, sampled in a trial of the OX40 agonist ivuxolimab. These receptors were obtained from an adult with an advanced solid tumor such as melanoma, head and neck, liver or kidney cancer.

This clone was observed a single time. CDR3 sequence (DNA): TGTGCCAGCAGCTTAGCGCGCCTCGGACACGAGCAGTACTTC. Encoded protein: CASSLARLGHEQYF. The genes are TRBV7-2 and TRBJ2-7; D not resolved. Trimming shortened V by 0 bases and J by 5 bases, and 11 bases separated the two germline ends. CDR1 and CDR2 from the germline V gene are SGHTA and FQGNSA. The CDR3 is 14 residues long.

This chain connects TRBV19 to TRBJ1-5; 12 bases fit TRBD1. CDR3 size: 15 residues. The germline CDR1 and CDR2 sequences are LNHDA and SQIVND (reference sequence). Trimming cost V 5 bases and J 4 bases; bases outside gene matches: 3. The CDR3 spells CASSGTGGPNQPQHF. The DNA of the CDR3 is TGTGCCAGTAGTGGGACAGGGGGCCCTAATCAGCCCCAGCATTTT.

CDR3 protein: CASSVGDSTNTGELFF. The CDR3 bases are TGTGCCAGCAGCGTAGGGGACAGTACGAACACCGGGGAGCTGTTTTTT. V is TRBV9 and J is TRBJ2-2, with TRBD1 matching 7 bases. This CDR3 contains 16 residues. Germline V gene data show CDR1 as SGDLS and CDR2 as YYNGEE. After removal of 0 bases from V and 0 bases from J, the junction contained 2 bases not matched to a gene.

This chain connects TRBV2 to TRBJ1-1, with 7 bases lining up with TRBD1. Germline loops: CDR1 SNHLY, CDR2 FYNNEI. This CDR3 has 13 residues. The J segment lost 5 bases and the V segment lost 3 bases, leaving 3 bases of the junction unmatched. In nucleotides, the CDR3 is TGTGCCAGCAGTGACTACAGGGGTACTGAAGCTTTCTTT. This sequence encodes CASSDYRGTEAFF.

The V gene is TRBV5-1, the J gene TRBJ2-7; 8 bases map to TRBD2. This CDR3 spans 15 amino acids. Germline lookup yields CDR1 SGHRS and CDR2 YFSETQ. Trimming removed 0 bases from V and 0 bases from J; junction bases left unmatched: 2. The chain's CDR3 is CASSLGGLDSYEQYF. The CDR3 DNA is TGCGCCAGCAGCTTGGGGGGACTAGACTCCTACGAGCAGTACTTC.

V gene TRBV4-3 combines with J gene TRBJ2-2, with D maybe TRBD1 (5 bases). Germline CDR1 is LGHNA and CDR2 is YSLEER. V was pared by 4 bases and J by 1 base, with 10 bases between. The CDR3 sequence is 15 residues long. The CDR3 reads CASSPGHLNTGELFF. CDR3 nucleotide sequence: TGCGCCAGCAGCCCCGGACACCTGAACACCGGGGAGCTGTTTTTT.

V is TRBV28 and J is TRBJ1-4, with D unresolved. Germline-derived CDR1 and CDR2 are MDHEN and SYDVKM. V lost 5 bases, J lost 2 bases, and 12 bases lay in between. The CDR3 is 15 residues long. CDR3 coding DNA: TGTGCCAGCAGTCAGGCGGGTCCCACTAATGAAAAACTGTTTTTT. Encoded protein: CASSQAGPTNEKLFF.

A single count supports this clone. CDR3: CAWQQVANTEAFF. In DNA form, the CDR3 reads TGTGCCTGGCAACAGGTGGCGAACACTGAAGCTTTCTTT. The chain couples TRBV30 to TRBJ1-1, with D possibly TRBD1 on 5 matching bases. V was shortened by 5 bases and J by 1 base, with 11 bases between the two germline ends. CDR1 and CDR2 from the germline V gene are GTSNPN and SVGIG (reference sequence). The CDR3 is 13 amino acids.

This clone showed up just once. The CDR3 DNA is TGTGCCAGCAGCTTATTGGGACAGGGCTTGAACACTGAAGCTTTCTTT. Its translation is CASSLLGQGLNTEAFF. The rearrangement uses TRBV7-9 and TRBJ1-1; 9 nucleotides agree with TRBD1. The CDR3 covers 16 residues. CDR1 and CDR2 (germline): SEHNR, FQNEAQ (reference sequence). J gave up 0 bases and V 2 bases, and 4 bases lay outside the gene matches. The whole variable domain, filled in from reference TRBV7-9 and TRBJ1-1, reads DTGVSQNPRHKITKRGQNVTFRCDPISEHNRLYWYRQTLGQGPEFLTYFQNEAQLEKSRLLSDRFSAERPKGSFSTLEIQRTEQGDSAMYLCASSLLGQGLNTEAFFGQGTRLTVV.

The rearrangement uses TRBV5-1 and TRBJ2-5, with 8 bases fitting TRBD1. V was pared by 2 bases and J by 11 bases, with 11 bases of the junction left unmatched. This CDR3 comprises 14 residues. Germline V gives CDR1 SGHRS, CDR2 YFSETQ. CDR3 in DNA: TGCGCCAGCAGCTTTGACAGGGGCCCTAGGGAGCAGTACTTC. The encoded protein is CASSFDRGPREQYF.

The genes are TRBV27 and TRBJ2-1; 11 bases fit TRBD2. The CDR3 has 18 residues. The V segment lost 5 bases and the J segment 8 bases; nucleotides outside the gene matches: 17. Germline loops: CDR1 MNHEY, CDR2 SMNVEV (reference sequence). In DNA, the CDR3 is TGTGCCAGCAGTCTCACACCACCCCGACTAGCGGGGAGGGATGAGCAGTTCTTC. This sequence encodes CASSLTPPRLAGRDEQFF.

V gene TRBV28 combines with J gene TRBJ1-1, with D possibly being TRBD1 (6 bases). Germline CDR1 and CDR2: MDHEN and SYDVKM. Trimming cost V 5 bases and J 3 bases, with 13 bases left between them. This CDR3 is 14 amino acids long. CDR3 residues: CASSGSGADTEAFF. CDR3 nucleotides: TGTGCCAGCAGTGGGTCAGGGGCTGACACTGAAGCTTTCTTT.

This clone appeared once. The V call is TRBV6-6, the J call TRBJ2-7; TRBD1 agrees at 8 bases. CDR3 length: 14 amino acids. V trimming: 7 bases; J trimming: 2 bases; junction bases outside the gene matches: 7. CDR1 is MNHNY, CDR2 SVGAGI, per germline (reference sequence). CDR3 sequence reads: CASIKGTGAYEQYF. In DNA, the CDR3 is TGTGCCAGCATCAAGGGGACAGGCGCCTACGAGCAGTACTTC.

The chain couples TRBV19 to TRBJ1-5, with D maybe TRBD1 (5 bases). The CDR3 contains 17 residues. Germline CDR1 LNHDA, CDR2 SQIVND (reference sequence). V was shortened by 5 bases and J by 0 bases, with 17 bases between the two germline ends. This CDR3 reads CASSEGRGYSSNQPQHF. The CDR3 DNA reads as TGTGCCAGTAGTGAGGGGAGAGGCTATAGTAGCAATCAGCCCCAGCATTTT.

The chain links TRBV10-3 to TRBJ2-3, with TRBD1 matching over 7 bases. Germline loops: CDR1 ENHRY, CDR2 SYGVKD. The CDR3 is 19 residues long. Trimming took 6 bases from V and 0 from J; bases not matched to a gene: 18. In nucleotides, the CDR3 is TGTGCCATCAGGGGGCAGGGGGAGCCGGCGGACTTTAGCACAGATACGCAGTATTTT. Its translation is CAIRGQGEPADFSTDTQYF.

This chain links TRBV15 with TRBJ2-5, with 7 bases aligning to TRBD1. The junction had 4 bases not matched to a gene; V was cut back by 5 bases and J by 4 bases. The CDR3 loop spans 13 amino acids. Germline V gene lookup returns CDR1 LNHNV and CDR2 YYDKDF (reference sequence). The CDR3 bases are TGTGCCACCAGCGAAGACAGGGTAGAGACCCAGTACTTC. It is translated as CATSEDRVETQYF.